This entry is about one T cell receptor (beta chain). Antigen unknown. This sample is part of a study of shared clonotypes between healthy human individuals. Study background: There were three CD4 naive, three CD4 memory, two CD8 naive and one CD8 memory plates per donor.

Repertoires were generated with immunoSEQ multiplex PCR, while TCRdb's copy carries only in-frame clones and drops some. Among a few hundred thousand clones listed, roughly 97% were seen once. This CDR3 is 14 amino acids long. Unmatched junction bases numbered 4, after V lost 6 bases and J lost 3 bases. Germline CDR1 and CDR2: SNHLY and FYNNEI. Study conclusions and caveats: Sorted-subset sequencing, rarefaction showed, was incomplete despite large depth. Around 5% was the fraction of naive CD4 clonotypes found shared across several donors.

The TCR was taken from a young woman in good health. V and J are TRBV2 and TRBJ1-3; 8 bases fit TRBD1. Sequencing was carried out using naive CD4+ T cells sorted from blood. Stated subset: CD45RA+ positively selected. The CDR3 coding sequence is TGTGCCAGCAGCCGGACAGGGAGTGGAAACACCATATATTTT. The encoded protein is CASSRTGSGNTIYF.